This T cell receptor (beta chain) derives from a study of radiotherapy plus CTLA-4 blockade in lung cancer (dated by TCRdb to the late 2010s). With respect to the entire study: Objective responses were observed in approximately 18% of enrolled patients, and disease control was achieved in roughly 29%.

The investigation overall reported the following: TCR clones derived from tumors expanded in peripheral blood after treatment with radiotherapy and ipilimumab. Increased serum interferon-beta after radiation, together with early dynamic changes in blood T cell clones, were reported to be the strongest predictors of response.

The CDR3, cysteine through phenylalanine, is 13 amino acids long. Here the CDR3 DNA is all that survives: 39 bases in frame from base 1. From a lookup of the germline V gene, CDR1 and CDR2 are ENHRY and SYGVKD. Preparation of the library involved the immunoSEQ multiplex PCR assay. Drawn from immuneACCESS, this table holds only the in-frame rearrangements with V and J called that TCRdb kept. Clones are partly lost; checked studies trace under half to an unresolved V gene and leave the rest unexplained. For this sample the table gives over 85,000 clones, of which 60% to 75% were detected only once. Together, the top ten hold 2.8% of the sample. Focal radiation therapy combined with CTLA-4 blockade (ipilimumab) was tested in patients with chemo-refractory metastatic non-small-cell lung cancer. Note on this clone: Which antigen it targets is not known. No base-level quality is on record; no much larger clone is a single base apart.

This specimen consisted of peripheral blood, obtained from a patient treated with radiotherapy plus ipilimumab. This chain is built from TRBV10-3 and TRBJ2-5, with a weak D call of TRBD1 (6 bases match). The better agreement between TRBJ2-7 and the DNA end casts doubt on the J call. The sequence came from a human donor with non-small cell lung cancer who had a partial response to radiotherapy plus ipilimumab. Some clones in this sample may be carry-over from other donors' samples. CDR3 reads: CAIGGKNSYEQYF. The nucleotide sequence reads as follows: TGTGCCATCGGGGGCAAGAACTCCTACGAGCAGTACTTC.